Each of the 14 T cell receptor beta chains below was sequenced from the same sample in a study of T cell repertoires in cytomegalovirus infection. These receptors' targets are unknown. MiXCR, run by TCRdb on the reads, gives a single entry per CDR3 protein. The repertoire includes approximately 600,000 distinct CDR3 sequences, approximately 40% of them detected once, and roughly 50% sits in the top ten. This sample comprised cultured PBMCs, obtained from culture after CMV antigen stimulation. These receptors were taken from a human donor in good health (CMV status not recorded). Some clones in this sample may be carry-over from other donors' samples.

V and J are TRBV7-2 and TRBJ1-2; D may be TRBD1 (5 bases). The germline V gene has CDR1 SGHTA and CDR2 FQGNSA. The CDR3 sequence is 16 residues long. Trimming removed 5 bases from V and 4 bases from J, with 20 bases in between. This CDR3 is CASSPLLGSGPYGYTF. The CDR3 nucleotides read TGTGCCAGCAGCCCCCTCCTTGGATCGGGGCCCTATGGCTACACCTTC.

The rearrangement links TRBV2 to TRBJ2-3; D remains ambiguous. CDR1 is SNHLY, CDR2 FYNNEI, per germline. V was shortened by 4 bases and J by 0 bases, with 11 bases between the two germline ends. The CDR3 extends over 15 amino acids. The CDR3 coding sequence is TGTGCCAGCAGTGCCGGCAGTACTAGCACAGATACGCAGTATTTT. Amino acid sequence: CASSAGSTSTDTQYF.

This clonotype was detected only a few times. The chain is built from TRBV10-3 and TRBJ2-1; D is unclear. Germline CDR1 and CDR2: ENHRY and SYGVKD. The ends were cut back, 2 bases at V and 6 bases at J, with 8 bases in the middle. This CDR3 comprises 13 residues. The CDR3 bases are TGTGCCATCAGTGAGGTGGGCGGCAATGAGCAGTTCTTC. As protein: CAISEVGGNEQFF.

The sample holds a few counts of this clonotype. This rearrangement joins TRBV2 to TRBJ2-3; TRBD2 is a possible D gene (7 bases). The CDR3 is made up of 16 amino acids. Looked up from germline, CDR1 is SNHLY and CDR2 is FYNNEI. Trimming took 5 bases from V and 2 from J, leaving 17 bases between them. CDR3 bases: TGTGCCAGCAGTTCGTTGGGGGGGCGGTCCACAGATACGCAGTATTTT. Translating it yields CASSSLGGRSTDTQYF.

This sequence joins TRBV5-1 and TRBJ2-1; 8 bases agree with TRBD2. This CDR3 contains 15 residues. Germline trimming cut 0 bases from V and 5 bases from J; bases unmatched to any gene: 4. From germline, CDR1 is SGHRS and CDR2 YFSETQ. The CDR3 DNA sequence: TGCGCCAGCAGCTTGGCCAGCGGGAGTAACAATGAGCAGTTCTTC. Amino acid sequence: CASSLASGSNNEQFF. Complete variable domain (other parts from reference TRBV5-1 and TRBJ2-1): KAGVTQTPRYLIKTRGQQVTLSCSPISGHRSVSWYQQTPGQGLQFLFEYFSETQRNKGNFPGRFSGRQFSNSRSEMNVSTLELGDSALYLCASSLASGSNNEQFFGPGTRLTVL.

The chain combines TRBV6-8 with TRBJ2-3; 8 bases are a match to TRBD1. This CDR3 comprises 16 residues. Trimming removed 7 bases from V and 5 bases from J; junction bases left unmatched: 14. The germline CDR1 and CDR2 sequences are MNHGY and SAAAGT. CDR3 sequence reads: CASTLDDRGKGDTQYF. As DNA, the CDR3 is TGTGCCAGCACCCTCGATGACAGGGGCAAGGGAGATACGCAGTATTTT.

The chain has TRBV4-3 and TRBJ2-7; D is unclear. Germline V lookup: CDR1 LGHNA, CDR2 YSLEER. The CDR3 extends over 14 amino acids. Trimming stripped 0 bases from V and 1 base from J, with 7 bases between. The DNA for the CDR3 is TGCGCCAGCAGCCAAGACTGGGATTCCTACGAGCAGTACTTC. As protein: CASSQDWDSYEQYF.

This clonotype was observed a few times. The chain combines TRBV2 with TRBJ2-5; D assignment may be TRBD1 or TRBD2 (5 bases each). V lost 4 bases and J 13 bases, leaving 16 bases between the germline ends. The germline gives CDR1 SNHLY, CDR2 FYNNEI. CDR3 length equals 12 residues. CDR3 coding DNA: TGTGCCAGCAGTGTGTACGAGGGACCCCCGTACTTC. Translating gives CASSVYEGPPYF.

V gene TRBV6-1 combines with J gene TRBJ2-5; 12 bases align to TRBD1. The CDR3 runs to 16 residues. V shed 6 bases and J 5 bases; nucleotides not matched to a gene: 10. Germline values: CDR1 MNHNS, CDR2 SASEGT. In DNA, the CDR3 is TGTGCCAGCAGCACCGGGACAGGGGGCGATCCTGAGACCCAGTACTTC. Translated: CASSTGTGGDPETQYF.

J is TRBJ2-1 and V is TRBV6-5, with D possibly matching TRBD1 (5 bases). CDR1 and CDR2 (germline): MNHEY, SVGAGI. CDR3 size: 15 residues. V was trimmed by 6 bases and J by 2 bases, leaving 14 bases between them. The CDR3 DNA reads as TGTGCCAGCAGCCTCACAGGTGATACCTACAATGAGCAGTTCTTC. Encoded protein: CASSLTGDTYNEQFF.

This chain links TRBV12-3 or TRBV12-4 with TRBJ1-6, with TRBD1 identical over 7 bases. The V and J ends lost 3 bases and 8 bases, in that order; junction bases with no gene match: 10. The CDR3 runs to 16 residues. The CDR3 sequence: CASSLSRGRGYSPLHF. In DNA form, the CDR3 reads TGTGCCAGCAGTTTGTCCAGGGGGAGAGGGTATTCACCCCTCCACTTT.

A remark on this clonotype: The DNA is left out, because the CDR3 cannot be placed on it with certainty; the CDR3 is given as TCRdb lists it. J is TRBJ2-1 and V is TRBV27; the listed D gene, TRBD1, was not tested against the DNA. The CDR3 numbers 13 amino acids, ends counted. CDR1 and CDR2 from the germline V gene are MNHEY and SMNVEV (reference sequence). CDR3 amino acids: CASSSFGPGAEFF.

This chain connects TRBV7-8 to TRBJ2-5; D remains ambiguous. The V gene's germline CDR1 is SGHVS and CDR2 FQNEAQ. With 5 bases removed from V and 9 bases from J, the gap between germline ends came to 25 bases. This CDR3 region has 16 residues. The chain's CDR3 is CASSPSGGVRFRSQYF. The CDR3 region has the DNA TGTGCCAGCAGCCCCTCGGGTGGGGTCCGCTTTAGGTCCCAGTACTTC.

This clonotype came up a few times. The chain has TRBV5-1 and TRBJ2-3; 7 nucleotides match TRBD2. The CDR3 totals 14 residues. CDR1 is SGHRS and CDR2 is YFSETQ in the germline V gene. The trim removed 4 bases at V and 2 bases at J, leaving 4 bases unmatched. The CDR3 spells CASSPGTITDTQYF. Here the CDR3 DNA reads TGCGCCAGCAGCCCGGGGACTATCACAGATACGCAGTATTTT.